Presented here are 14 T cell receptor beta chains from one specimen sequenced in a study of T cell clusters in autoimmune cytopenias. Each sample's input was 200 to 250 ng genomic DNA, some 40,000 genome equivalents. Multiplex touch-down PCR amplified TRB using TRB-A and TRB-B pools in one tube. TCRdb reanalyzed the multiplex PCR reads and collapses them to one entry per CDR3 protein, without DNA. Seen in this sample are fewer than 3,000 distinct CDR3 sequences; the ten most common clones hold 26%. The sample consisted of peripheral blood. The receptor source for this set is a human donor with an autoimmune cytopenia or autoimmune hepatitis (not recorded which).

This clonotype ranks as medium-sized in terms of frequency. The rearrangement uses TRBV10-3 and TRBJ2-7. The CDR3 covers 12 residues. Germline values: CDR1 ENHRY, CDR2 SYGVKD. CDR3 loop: CAFRTEDYEQYF.

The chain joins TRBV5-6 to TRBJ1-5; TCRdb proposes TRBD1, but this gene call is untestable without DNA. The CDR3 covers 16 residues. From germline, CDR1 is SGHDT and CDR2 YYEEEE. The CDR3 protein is CASSLGAGGGNQPQHF.

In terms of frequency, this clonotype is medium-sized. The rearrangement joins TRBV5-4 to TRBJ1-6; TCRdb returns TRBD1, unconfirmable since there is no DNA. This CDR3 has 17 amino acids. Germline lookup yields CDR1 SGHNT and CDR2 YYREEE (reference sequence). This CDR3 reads CASSTAPGRILSSPLHF. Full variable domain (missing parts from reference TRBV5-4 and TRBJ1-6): ETGVTQSPTHLIKTRGQQVTLRCSSQSGHNTVSWYQQALGQGPQFIFQYYREEENGRGNFPPRFSGLQFPNYSSELNVNALELDDSALYLCASSTAPGRILSSPLHFGNGTRLTVT.

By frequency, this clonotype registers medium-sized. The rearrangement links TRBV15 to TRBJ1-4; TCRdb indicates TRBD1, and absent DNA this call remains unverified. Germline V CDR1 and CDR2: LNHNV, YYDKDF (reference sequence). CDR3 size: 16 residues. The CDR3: CATSRATGTGDEKLFF.

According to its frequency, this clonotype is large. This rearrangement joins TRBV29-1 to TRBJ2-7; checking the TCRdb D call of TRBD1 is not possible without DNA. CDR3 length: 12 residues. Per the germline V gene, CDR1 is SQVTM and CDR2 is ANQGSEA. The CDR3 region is CSVGSTTGEQYF.

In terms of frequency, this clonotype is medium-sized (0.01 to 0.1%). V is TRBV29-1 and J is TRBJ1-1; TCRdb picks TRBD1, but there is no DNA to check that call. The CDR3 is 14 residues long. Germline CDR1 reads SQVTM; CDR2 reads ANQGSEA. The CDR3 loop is CSVWAGVANTEAFF.

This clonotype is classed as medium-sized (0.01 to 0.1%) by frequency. CDR3 sequence reads: CASSQGSGFGNQPQHF. The chain recombines TRBV19 with TRBJ1-5; with no DNA, the TCRdb D assignment of TRBD1 cannot be verified. CDR3 length equals 16 residues. The germline gives CDR1 LNHDA, CDR2 SQIVND (reference sequence).

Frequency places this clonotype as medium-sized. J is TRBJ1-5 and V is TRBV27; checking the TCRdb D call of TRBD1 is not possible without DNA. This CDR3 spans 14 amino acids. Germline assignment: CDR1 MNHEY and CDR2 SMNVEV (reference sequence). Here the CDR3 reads CASSFGADNQPQHF.

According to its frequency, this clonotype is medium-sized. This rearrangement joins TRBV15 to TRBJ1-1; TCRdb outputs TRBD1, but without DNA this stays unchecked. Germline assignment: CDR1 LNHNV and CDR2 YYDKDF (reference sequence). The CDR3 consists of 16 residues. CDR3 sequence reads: CATRRWTGRMNTEAFF.

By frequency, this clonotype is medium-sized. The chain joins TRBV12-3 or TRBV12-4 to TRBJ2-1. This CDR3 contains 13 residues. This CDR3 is CASSLDLLNEQFF.

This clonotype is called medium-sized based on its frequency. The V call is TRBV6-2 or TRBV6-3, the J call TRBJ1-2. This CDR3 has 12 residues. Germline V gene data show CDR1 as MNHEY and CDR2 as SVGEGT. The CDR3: CASSYDGYGYTF.

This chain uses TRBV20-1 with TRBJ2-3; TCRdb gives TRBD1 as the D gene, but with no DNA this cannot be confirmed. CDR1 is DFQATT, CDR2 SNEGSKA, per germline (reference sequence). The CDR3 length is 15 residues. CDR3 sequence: CSASRPGGATDTQYF.

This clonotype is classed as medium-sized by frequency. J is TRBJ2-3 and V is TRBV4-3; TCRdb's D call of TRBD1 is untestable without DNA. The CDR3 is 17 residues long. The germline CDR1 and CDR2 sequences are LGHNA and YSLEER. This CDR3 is CASSHDASGESTDTQYF.

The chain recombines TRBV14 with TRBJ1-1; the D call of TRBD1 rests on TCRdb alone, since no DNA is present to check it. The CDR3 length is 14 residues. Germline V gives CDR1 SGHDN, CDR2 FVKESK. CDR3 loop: CASSQIGGNTEAFF.